The TCR beta chain described here comes from a study of blood T cell repertoires in COVID-19. The CDR3 has 15 residues. Germline CDR1 is MNHNY and CDR2 is SVGAGI (reference sequence). The V gene end was trimmed by 5 bases and the J gene end by 2 bases; junction bases not matched to a gene: 5. Using immunoSEQ multiplex PCR, the repertoire was profiled, and TCRdb retains in-frame clones only, with some absent. The sample consists of about 280,000 clones, approximately 91% of them appearing once. The sample comprised peripheral blood. This chain links TRBV6-6 with TRBJ2-1; 8 bases match TRBD1. The receptor was derived from a man between 18 and 29 years old with active or convalescent COVID-19. CDR3 sequence (DNA): TGTGCCAGCAGTATCCAGGGGGCCCCCTACAATGAGCAGTTCTTC. The encoded protein is CASSIQGAPYNEQFF.